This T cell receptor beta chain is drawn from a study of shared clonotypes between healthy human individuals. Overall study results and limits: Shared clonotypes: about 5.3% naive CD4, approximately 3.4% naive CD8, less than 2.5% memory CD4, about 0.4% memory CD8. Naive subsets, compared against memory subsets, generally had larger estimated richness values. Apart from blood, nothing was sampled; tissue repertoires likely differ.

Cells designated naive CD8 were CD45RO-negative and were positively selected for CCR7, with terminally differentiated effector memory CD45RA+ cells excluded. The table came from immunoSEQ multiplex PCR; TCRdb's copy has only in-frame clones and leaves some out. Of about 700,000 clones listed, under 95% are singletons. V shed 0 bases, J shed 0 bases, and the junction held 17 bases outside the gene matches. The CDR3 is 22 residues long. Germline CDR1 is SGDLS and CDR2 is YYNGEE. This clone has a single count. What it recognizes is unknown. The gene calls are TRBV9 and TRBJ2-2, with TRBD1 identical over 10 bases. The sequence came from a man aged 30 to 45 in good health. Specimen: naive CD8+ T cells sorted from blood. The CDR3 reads CASSVVMGQGLGSGTNTGELFF. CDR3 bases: TGTGCCAGCAGCGTAGTTATGGGACAGGGGCTGGGCAGCGGTACGAACACCGGGGAGCTGTTTTTT.